These 5 T cell receptor beta chains came from one sample sequenced in a study of vaccination and CD4 T cells after COVID-19. Treatment described: approximately nine-day PBMC culture with coronavirus spike peptide pools or control peptides (ViraFEST assay). Their cognate antigens are unknown. Cultured CD4+ T cell DNA was sequenced using the Oncomine TCR Beta short-read assay. TCRdb re-analysed the PCR reads in MiXCR, keeping a single row per CDR3 protein. The table records roughly 18,000 distinct CDR3 sequences, around 58% of them present only once. Sequencing was carried out using CD4+ T cells from blood, cultured in vitro. The receptor set was obtained from a human donor who had recovered from COVID-19.

The gene calls are TRBV27 and TRBJ1-5, with a tentative D call TRBD1 (6 bases). Trimming left V 0 bases short and J 7 bases short, with 13 bases between. Germline V CDR1 and CDR2: MNHEY, SMNVEV (reference sequence). This CDR3 is 15 amino acids long. The CDR3 protein is CASSLSKSGGQPQHF. The CDR3 DNA follows: TGTGCCAGCAGTTTATCGAAGTCGGGGGGCCAGCCCCAGCATTTT.

The CDR3: CAWSGGQGAAETQYF. In nucleotides, the CDR3 is TGTGCCTGGAGTGGGGGACAGGGGGCCGCAGAGACCCAGTACTTC. This sequence joins TRBV30 and TRBJ2-5; 12 nucleotides align to TRBD1. The CDR3 extends over 15 amino acids. CDR1 and CDR2 from the germline V gene are GTSNPN and SVGIG (reference sequence). J lost 4 bases, V lost 1 base, and 4 bases had no gene match.

This sequence joins TRBV5-1 and TRBJ2-1; the match to TRBD1 covers 7 bases. This CDR3 has 14 residues. Germline CDR1 is SGHRS and CDR2 is YFSETQ. Germline trimming cut 1 base from V and 3 bases from J; bases unmatched to any gene: 1. As DNA, the CDR3 is TGCGCCAGCAGCTTGTCAGGGGGCTACAATGAGCAGTTCTTC. Protein sequence: CASSLSGGYNEQFF.

The chain has TRBV23-1 and TRBJ1-6; the match to TRBD1 covers 9 bases. TRBV23-1 is classed as an ORF, of uncertain function. V lost 10 bases, J lost 6 bases, and 13 bases stayed unmatched. The length of the CDR3 is 16 residues. CDR3 DNA: TGCGCCAACCGGGACAGGGCCCCTAGAAGTAATTCACCCCTCCACTTT. It yields the protein CANRDRAPRSNSPLHF.

The chain employs TRBV6-2 or TRBV6-3 and TRBJ1-2, with 7 bases identical to TRBD1. CDR3 length: 13 amino acids. CDR1 and CDR2 (germline): MNHEY, SVGEGT. V dropped 5 bases and J dropped 4; count of bases not matched to a gene: 4. The CDR3 nucleotides read TGTGCCAGCAGTCCGGGACAGACCTATGGCTACACCTTC. Translated, it gives CASSPGQTYGYTF.